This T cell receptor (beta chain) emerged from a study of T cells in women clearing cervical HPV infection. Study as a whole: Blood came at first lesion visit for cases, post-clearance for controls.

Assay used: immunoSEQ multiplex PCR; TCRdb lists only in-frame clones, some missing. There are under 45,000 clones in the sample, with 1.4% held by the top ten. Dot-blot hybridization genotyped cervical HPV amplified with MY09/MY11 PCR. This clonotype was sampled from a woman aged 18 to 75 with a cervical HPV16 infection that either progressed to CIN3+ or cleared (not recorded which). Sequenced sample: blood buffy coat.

CDR3 protein: CASSSGQGGYGQYF. The part of the CDR3 DNA that was read is TGTGCCAGCAGTTCCGGACAGGGGGGCTATGGT. The rearrangement links TRBV6-2 or TRBV6-3 to TRBJ2-4, with 10 bases identical to TRBD1. The CDR3 goes on 3 residues after the read ends, and that part is filled in from the germline J gene. The CDR3 runs 14 residues. Germline CDR1 reads MNHEY; CDR2 reads SVGEGT.